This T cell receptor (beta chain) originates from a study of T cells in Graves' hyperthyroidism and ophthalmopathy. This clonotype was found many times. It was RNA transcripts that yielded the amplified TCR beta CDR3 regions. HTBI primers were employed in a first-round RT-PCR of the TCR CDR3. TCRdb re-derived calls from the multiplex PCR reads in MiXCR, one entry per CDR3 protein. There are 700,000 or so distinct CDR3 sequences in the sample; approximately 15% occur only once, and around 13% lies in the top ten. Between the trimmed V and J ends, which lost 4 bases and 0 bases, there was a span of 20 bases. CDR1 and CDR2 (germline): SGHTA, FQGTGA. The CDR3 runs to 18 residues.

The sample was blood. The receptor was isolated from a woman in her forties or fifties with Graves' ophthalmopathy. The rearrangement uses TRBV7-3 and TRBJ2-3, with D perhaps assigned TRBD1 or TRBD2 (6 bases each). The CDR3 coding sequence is TGTGCCAGCAGCTCGACAGCCGCGTGGGGGGCTAGCACAGATACGCAGTATTTT. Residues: CASSSTAAWGASTDTQYF.